The next 18 T cell receptor beta chains were all read from a single sample in a study of blood T cell repertoires in COVID-19. Produced via immunoSEQ multiplex PCR; TCRdb's table is partial and in-frame only. The table has 150,000 or so clones, 79% seen once; the top ten hold 8.1%. What was sequenced was peripheral blood. The receptor source for this set is a woman aged 55-70 years with COVID-19, enrolled during active disease.

The J gene is TRBJ1-2, the V gene TRBV7-8; a possible D gene is TRBD1 (5 bases). CDR1 and CDR2 from the germline V gene are SGHVS and FQNEAQ. The CDR3 spans 15 residues. V was trimmed by 2 bases and J by 8 bases, leaving 18 bases between them. CDR3 in amino acids: CASSLSWTRAEGYTF. CDR3 DNA: TGTGCCAGCAGCTTATCTTGGACACGGGCCGAAGGCTACACCTTC.

V gene TRBV18 combines with J gene TRBJ2-7; D gene ambiguous. CDR3 size: 14 residues. Trimming pared 0 bases from V and 3 bases from J, leaving 9 bases between. Germline CDR1 reads KGHSH; CDR2 reads LQKENI. The CDR3: CASSPPNRHYEQYV. The CDR3 region has the DNA TGTGCCAGCTCACCACCTAACAGACACTACGAGCAGTACGTC.

The chain combines TRBV4-3 with TRBJ2-3; 8 bases align to TRBD2. Per germline, CDR1 LGHNA and CDR2 YSLEER. The CDR3 loop spans 15 amino acids. The J segment lost 2 bases and the V segment lost 2 bases, leaving 3 bases of the junction unmatched. CDR3 nucleotides: TGCGCCAGCAGCCAAACTAGCGGTGACACAGATACGCAGTATTTT. Its translation: CASSQTSGDTDTQYF.

The rearrangement joins TRBV6-2 or TRBV6-3 to TRBJ1-2, with 11 bases fitting TRBD1. V lost 5 bases to trimming and J lost 5 bases; unmatched junction nucleotides: 4. The CDR3 runs 14 residues. Germline V lookup: CDR1 MNHEY, CDR2 SVGEGT. CDR3 nucleotides: TGTGCCAGCAGTCGGACAGGGGGCGTGTATGGCTACACCTTC. It is translated as CASSRTGGVYGYTF.

The V and J genes are TRBV10-3 and TRBJ2-5; D perhaps matches TRBD2 (6 bases). The CDR3 extends over 14 amino acids. V was cut by 0 bases and J by 5 bases, with 10 bases left in between. Germline CDR1 is ENHRY and CDR2 is SYGVKD. CDR3 nucleotide sequence: TGTGCCATCAGTGAGTCGGGGGGACGGGAGACCCAGTACTTC. As protein: CAISESGGRETQYF.

The chain combines TRBV27 with TRBJ1-2; D not resolved. V was shortened by 3 bases and J by 8 bases, with 13 bases between the two germline ends. The CDR3 has 13 residues. CDR1 and CDR2 (germline): MNHEY, SMNVEV (reference sequence). Written as DNA, the CDR3 is TGTGCCAGCAGTTTCCGGGATTTAAACGGCTACACCTTC. Translation gives CASSFRDLNGYTF.

The rearrangement joins TRBV2 to TRBJ2-1, with 8 bases lining up with TRBD2. Trimming removed 5 bases from V and 3 bases from J; junction bases left unmatched: 15. This CDR3 is 18 amino acids long. The germline CDR1 and CDR2 sequences are SNHLY and FYNNEI. CDR3 coding DNA: TGTGCCAGCAGTAGTACGAAAATAGCGGGGACGAACTACAATGAGCAGTTCTTC. It specifies CASSSTKIAGTNYNEQFF.

CDR3 in amino acids: CASSPLKTGGDSPLHF. CDR3 nucleotide sequence: TGTGCCAGCTCACCACTAAAGACAGGGGGGGATTCACCCCTCCACTTT. This chain links TRBV18 with TRBJ1-6; 9 nucleotides agree with TRBD1. The length of the CDR3 is 16 residues. The germline V gene has CDR1 KGHSH and CDR2 LQKENI. The V and J ends lost 1 base and 8 bases, in that order; junction bases with no gene match: 6.

The CDR3 DNA reads as TGTGCCACCAGTGAGCGACTAGCGGGAGACCACAATGAGCAGTTCTTC. It translates to CATSERLAGDHNEQFF. This rearrangement joins TRBV24-1 to TRBJ2-1; 12 bases align to TRBD2. Per germline, CDR1 KGHDR and CDR2 SFDVKD. The CDR3 is 16 residues long. V trimming: 4 bases; J trimming: 5 bases; junction bases outside the gene matches: 5.

The chain combines TRBV27 with TRBJ2-7; D is uncertain. V lost 3 bases and J 2 bases, leaving 11 bases between the germline ends. The germline CDR1 and CDR2 sequences are MNHEY and SMNVEV (reference sequence). This CDR3 is 14 amino acids long. The CDR3: CASSLSAIAYEQYF. DNA for the CDR3: TGTGCCAGCAGTTTGTCCGCGATAGCCTACGAGCAGTACTTC.

The chain recombines TRBV7-2 with TRBJ2-7; 7 positions match TRBD1. Germline V gives CDR1 SGHTA, CDR2 FQGNSA. The CDR3 length is 16 residues. Losses at the gene ends were 5 bases for V and 2 bases for J; bases not matched to a gene: 12. CDR3 sequence: CASSPRTGRSPYEQYF. The CDR3 DNA follows: TGTGCCAGCAGCCCCCGGACAGGAAGGTCACCCTACGAGCAGTACTTC.

The count of this clone is one. V and J are TRBV27 and TRBJ2-7; 13 bases are shared with TRBD2. Germline CDR1 is MNHEY and CDR2 is SMNVEV (reference sequence). The CDR3 covers 14 residues. The V and J ends lost 5 bases and 12 bases, in that order; junction bases with no gene match: 10. CDR3 in DNA: TGTGCCAGCAGTCCAAGGGGGACTAGCGGGAACCGGTACTTC. It codes for CASSPRGTSGNRYF.

This clone was found a few times. The chain joins TRBV6-5 to TRBJ1-4; 7 bases are shared with TRBD1. The germline V gene encodes CDR1 MNHEY and CDR2 SVGAGI. The V gene end was trimmed by 6 bases and the J gene end by 5 bases; junction bases not matched to a gene: 9. This CDR3 spans 15 amino acids. Here the CDR3 DNA reads TGTGCCAGCAGCCCCAGACAGGGCTGGAATGAAAAACTGTTTTTT. Protein product: CASSPRQGWNEKLFF.

The rearrangement uses TRBV30 and TRBJ2-2; the D gene is possibly TRBD1 (5 bases). Germline V gives CDR1 GTSNPN, CDR2 SVGIG (reference sequence). V was cut by 3 bases and J by 6 bases, with 8 bases left in between. The length of the CDR3 is 12 residues. The CDR3 spells CAWRGRPGELFF. The DNA for the CDR3 is TGTGCCTGGAGGGGGCGCCCCGGGGAGCTGTTTTTT.

V is TRBV6-5 and J is TRBJ2-2; perhaps TRBD1 as D (5 bases). Germline lookup yields CDR1 MNHEY and CDR2 SVGAGI. The CDR3 runs 13 residues. The V and J ends lost 6 bases and 4 bases respectively, with 9 bases between them. DNA of the CDR3: TGTGCCAGCAGGACAGCCCCCACCGGGGAGCTGTTTTTT. It translates to CASRTAPTGELFF.

The J gene is TRBJ1-6, the V gene TRBV5-5; D ambiguous. Trimming left V 7 bases short and J 0 bases short, with 14 bases between. The CDR3 totals 16 residues. The germline gives CDR1 SGHKS, CDR2 YYEKEE (reference sequence). The CDR3 spells CASARAGSSYNSPLHF. CDR3 in DNA: TGTGCCAGCGCCCGGGCTGGGAGCTCCTATAATTCACCCCTCCACTTT.

V usage is TRBV19 and J usage is TRBJ2-6, with D perhaps matching TRBD1 (6 bases). Trimming cost V 5 bases and J 3 bases, with 26 bases left between them. Germline loops: CDR1 LNHDA, CDR2 SQIVND (reference sequence). The length of the CDR3 is 20 residues. CDR3 loop: CASSSPRGMGAKSGANVLTF. Written as DNA, the CDR3 is TGTGCCAGTAGTTCCCCTAGGGGGATGGGGGCAAAAAGTGGGGCCAACGTCCTGACTTTC.

The gene calls are TRBV11-2 and TRBJ2-3; the match to TRBD2 covers 14 bases. With 6 bases clipped from V and 1 base from J, the junction kept 6 bases outside the gene matches. The CDR3 runs to 17 residues. Looked up from germline, CDR1 is SGHAT and CDR2 is FQNNGV. The CDR3 DNA follows: TGTGCCAGCAGGGGGACTAGCGGGAGTTCGGGCACAGATACGCAGTATTTT. This codes for CASRGTSGSSGTDTQYF. Based on the CDR3 plus reference TRBV11-2 and TRBJ2-3, the full variable domain is EAGVAQSPRYKIIEKRQSVAFWCNPISGHATLYWYQQILGQGPKLLIQFQNNGVVDDSQLPKDRFSAERLKGVDSTLKIQPAKLEDSAVYLCASRGTSGSSGTDTQYFGPGTRLTVL.